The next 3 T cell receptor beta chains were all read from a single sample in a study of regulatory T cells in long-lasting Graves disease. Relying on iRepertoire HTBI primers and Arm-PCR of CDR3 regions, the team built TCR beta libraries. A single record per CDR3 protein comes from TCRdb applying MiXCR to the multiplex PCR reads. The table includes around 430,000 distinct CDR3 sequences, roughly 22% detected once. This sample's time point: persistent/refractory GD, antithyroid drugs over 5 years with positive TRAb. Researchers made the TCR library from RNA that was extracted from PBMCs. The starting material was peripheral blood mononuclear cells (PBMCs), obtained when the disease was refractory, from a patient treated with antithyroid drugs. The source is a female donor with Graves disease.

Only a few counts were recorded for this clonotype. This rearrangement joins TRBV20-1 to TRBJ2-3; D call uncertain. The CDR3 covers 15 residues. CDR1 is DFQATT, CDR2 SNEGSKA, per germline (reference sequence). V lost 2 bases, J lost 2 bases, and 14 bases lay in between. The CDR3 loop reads CSARPFVTLTDTQYF. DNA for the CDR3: TGCAGTGCTAGACCATTCGTGACCCTCACAGATACGCAGTATTTT.

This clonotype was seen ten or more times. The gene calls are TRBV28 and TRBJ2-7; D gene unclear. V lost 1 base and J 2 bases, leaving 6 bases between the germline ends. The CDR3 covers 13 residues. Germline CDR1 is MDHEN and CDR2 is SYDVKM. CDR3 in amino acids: CASSLSRPYEQYF. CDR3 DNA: TGTGCCAGCAGTTTATCGCGGCCCTACGAGCAGTACTTC.

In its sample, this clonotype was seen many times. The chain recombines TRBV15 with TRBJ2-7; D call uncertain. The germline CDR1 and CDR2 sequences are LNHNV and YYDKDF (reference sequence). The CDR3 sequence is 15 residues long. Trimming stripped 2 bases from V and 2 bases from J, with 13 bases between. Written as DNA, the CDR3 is TGTGCCACCAGCAGAACACTGGACGGCGCCTACGAGCAGTACTTC. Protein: CATSRTLDGAYEQYF. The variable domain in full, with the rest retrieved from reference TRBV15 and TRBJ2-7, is DAMVIQNPRYQVTQFGKPVTLSCSQTLNHNVMYWYQQKSSQAPKLLFHYYDKDFNNEADTPDNFQSRRPNTSFCFLDIRSPGLGDTAMYLCATSRTLDGAYEQYFGPGTRLTVT.